The 6 T cell receptor beta chains below come from one sample, sequenced in a study of shared clonotypes between healthy human individuals. Clones were sequenced by immunoSEQ multiplex PCR, and TCRdb holds only the in-frame ones, with some missing. The sample includes 1.6 million or so clones, about 98.5% of them seen just once. Material for sequencing was naive CD4+ T cells sorted from blood. Noted subset: CD45RA+ positively selected. These receptors all come from a man between 25 and 39 years old in good health.

The rearrangement uses TRBV5-5 and TRBJ1-5; D is unresolved. This CDR3 region has 13 residues. Germline CDR1 reads SGHKS; CDR2 reads YYEKEE (reference sequence). With 4 bases removed from V and 4 bases from J, the gap between germline ends came to 9 bases. The CDR3 protein is CASSPDRNQPQHF. The CDR3 DNA sequence: TGTGCCAGCAGCCCGGACCGGAATCAGCCCCAGCATTTT.

V gene TRBV5-1 combines with J gene TRBJ1-4, with 11 bases lining up with TRBD1. The germline V gene encodes CDR1 SGHRS and CDR2 YFSETQ. J lost 5 bases, V lost 3 bases, and 6 bases had no gene match. There are 16 residues in the CDR3. CDR3 residues: CASSWGQGVVNEKLFF. Here the CDR3 DNA reads TGCGCCAGCAGCTGGGGACAGGGGGTAGTGAATGAAAAACTGTTTTTT.

The chain employs TRBV6-6 and TRBJ2-1; TRBD1 might be the D (5 bases). With 4 bases removed from V and 3 bases from J, the gap between germline ends came to 16 bases. Germline lookup yields CDR1 MNHNY and CDR2 SVGAGI (reference sequence). The CDR3 runs to 16 residues. CDR3 region: CASSSLDRGFYNEQFF. As DNA, the CDR3 is TGTGCCAGCAGTTCCCTCGACAGAGGCTTCTACAATGAGCAGTTCTTC.

The gene calls are TRBV5-1 and TRBJ2-1; the match to TRBD2 covers 13 bases. The V gene's germline CDR1 is SGHRS and CDR2 YFSETQ. V was clipped by 4 bases and J by 8 bases; unmatched bases: 6. The CDR3 is made up of 15 amino acids. CDR3 bases: TGCGCCAGCAGCCCTACACTAGCGGGAGGGCATGAGCAGTTCTTC. It translates to CASSPTLAGGHEQFF. The variable domain in full, with the rest retrieved from reference TRBV5-1 and TRBJ2-1, is KAGVTQTPRYLIKTRGQQVTLSCSPISGHRSVSWYQQTPGQGLQFLFEYFSETQRNKGNFPGRFSGRQFSNSRSEMNVSTLELGDSALYLCASSPTLAGGHEQFFGPGTRLTVL.

The J gene is TRBJ1-3, the V gene TRBV30; a possible D gene is TRBD1 (6 bases). The CDR3 is 13 residues long. The germline CDR1 and CDR2 sequences are GTSNPN and SVGIG (reference sequence). The V end was cut by 8 bases, the J end by 1 base, with 12 bases between. CDR3: CAQAGESGNTIYF. The CDR3 nucleotides are TGTGCCCAGGCAGGGGAGTCTGGAAACACCATATATTTT.

V gene TRBV5-4 combines with J gene TRBJ2-1; TRBD2 agrees at 12 bases. The CDR3 consists of 15 residues. Germline V gene data show CDR1 as SGHNT and CDR2 as YYREEE (reference sequence). Losses at the gene ends were 2 bases for V and 6 bases for J; bases not matched to a gene: 3. CDR3 region: CASSLLAGGPNEQFF. The CDR3 nucleotides are TGTGCCAGCAGCTTACTAGCGGGAGGACCCAATGAGCAGTTCTTC.